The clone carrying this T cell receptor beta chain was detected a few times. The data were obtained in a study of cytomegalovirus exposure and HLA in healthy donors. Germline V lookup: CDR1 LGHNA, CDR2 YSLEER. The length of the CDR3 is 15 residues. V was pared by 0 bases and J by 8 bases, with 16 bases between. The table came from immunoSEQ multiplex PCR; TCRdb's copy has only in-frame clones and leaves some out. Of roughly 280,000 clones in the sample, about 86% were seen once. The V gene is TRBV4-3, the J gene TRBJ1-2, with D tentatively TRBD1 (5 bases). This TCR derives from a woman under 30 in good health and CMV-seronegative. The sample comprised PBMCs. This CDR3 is CASSQEGAVPDGYTF. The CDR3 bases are TGCGCCAGCAGCCAAGAAGGGGCAGTCCCGGACGGCTACACCTTC.